This passage covers 3 T cell receptor beta chains from one sample sequenced in a study of blood T cell repertoires in COVID-19. Profiling relied on immunoSEQ multiplex PCR, and the TCRdb table lists in-frame clones only, not all of them. The data show 35,000 to 45,000 clones, with about nine tenths seen just once and approximately 20% held by the top ten. The source material was peripheral blood. These receptors all come from a man in his sixties or seventies with acute or convalescent COVID-19.

CDR3 residues: CASSQGGRADTQYF. CDR3 sequence (DNA): TGCGCCAGCAGCCAAGGGGGGAGGGCAGATACGCAGTATTTT. The V gene is TRBV4-3, the J gene TRBJ2-3; 7 bases are a match to TRBD2. V gave up 1 base and J gave up 4 bases; unmatched junction bases: 2. Germline lookup yields CDR1 LGHNA and CDR2 YSLEER. This CDR3 comprises 14 residues.

V is TRBV7-2 and J is TRBJ2-5, with D maybe TRBD1 (5 bases). Germline loops: CDR1 SGHTA, CDR2 FQGNSA. The CDR3 extends over 15 amino acids. Deletions cut 2 bases from V and 1 base from J, with 11 bases between. The CDR3 DNA follows: TGTGCCAGCAGCTTATACGGACAACGCCAAGAGACCCAGTACTTC. This codes for CASSLYGQRQETQYF.

The DNA for the CDR3 is TGTGCCACCAGTGATTTGAAGGGGCACCTTATGAACACCGGGGAGCTGTTTTTT. Residues: CATSDLKGHLMNTGELFF. The chain combines TRBV24-1 with TRBJ2-2, with D tentatively TRBD1 (5 bases). Germline loops: CDR1 KGHDR, CDR2 SFDVKD. CDR3 length equals 18 residues. Between the trimmed V and J ends, which lost 0 bases and 1 base, there was a span of 14 bases.